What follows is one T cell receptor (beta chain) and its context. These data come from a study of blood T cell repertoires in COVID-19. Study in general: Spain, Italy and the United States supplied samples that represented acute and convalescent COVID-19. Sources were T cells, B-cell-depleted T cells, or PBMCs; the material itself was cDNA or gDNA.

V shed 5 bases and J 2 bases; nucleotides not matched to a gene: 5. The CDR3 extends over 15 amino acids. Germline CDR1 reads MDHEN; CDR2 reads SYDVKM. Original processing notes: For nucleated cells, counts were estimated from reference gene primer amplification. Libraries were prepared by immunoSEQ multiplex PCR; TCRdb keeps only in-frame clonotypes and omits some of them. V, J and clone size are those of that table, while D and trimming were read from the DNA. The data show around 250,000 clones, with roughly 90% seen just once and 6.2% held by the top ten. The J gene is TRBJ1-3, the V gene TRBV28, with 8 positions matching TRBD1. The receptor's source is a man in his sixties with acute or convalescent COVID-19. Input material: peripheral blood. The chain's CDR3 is CASSSPGGPGNTIYF. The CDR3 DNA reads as TGTGCCAGCAGTAGCCCAGGGGGCCCTGGAAACACCATATATTTT.